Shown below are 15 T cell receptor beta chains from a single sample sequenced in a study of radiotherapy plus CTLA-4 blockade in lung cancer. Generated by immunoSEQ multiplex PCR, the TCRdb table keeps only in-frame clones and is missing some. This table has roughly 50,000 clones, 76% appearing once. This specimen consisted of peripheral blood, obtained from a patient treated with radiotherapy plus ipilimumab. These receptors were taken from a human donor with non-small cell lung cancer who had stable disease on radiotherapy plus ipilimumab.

The CDR3 nucleotides read TGTGCCAGCACCCCCCCGACTAGCAAAGAGACCCAGTACTTC. This gives the protein CASTPPTSKETQYF. The chain recombines TRBV5-4 with TRBJ2-5; 7 nucleotides line up with TRBD2. The J segment lost 3 bases and the V segment lost 6 bases, leaving 8 bases of the junction unmatched. Germline CDR1 SGHNT, CDR2 YYREEE (reference sequence). The CDR3 is 14 amino acids.

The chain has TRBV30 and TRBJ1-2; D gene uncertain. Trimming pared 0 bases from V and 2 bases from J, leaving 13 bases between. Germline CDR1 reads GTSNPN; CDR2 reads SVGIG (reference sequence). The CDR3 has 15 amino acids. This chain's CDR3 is CAWSVRTAGNYGYTF. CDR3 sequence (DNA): TGTGCCTGGAGTGTAAGGACGGCCGGAAACTATGGCTACACCTTC.

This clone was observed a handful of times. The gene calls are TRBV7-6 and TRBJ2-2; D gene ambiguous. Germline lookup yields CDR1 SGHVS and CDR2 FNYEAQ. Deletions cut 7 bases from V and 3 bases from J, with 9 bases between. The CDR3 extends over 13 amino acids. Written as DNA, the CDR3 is TGTGCCAGCATCCCCATAGACACCGGGGAGCTGTTTTTT. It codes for CASIPIDTGELFF.

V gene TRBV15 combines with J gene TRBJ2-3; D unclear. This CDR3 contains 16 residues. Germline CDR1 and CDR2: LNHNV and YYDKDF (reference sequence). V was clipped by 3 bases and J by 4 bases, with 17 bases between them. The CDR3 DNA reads TGTGCCACCAGCAGTTCATTATCCTCTCGCGCAGATACGCAGTATTTT. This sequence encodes CATSSSLSSRADTQYF. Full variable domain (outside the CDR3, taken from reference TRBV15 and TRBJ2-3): DAMVIQNPRYQVTQFGKPVTLSCSQTLNHNVMYWYQQKSSQAPKLLFHYYDKDFNNEADTPDNFQSRRPNTSFCFLDIRSPGLGDTAMYLCATSSSLSSRADTQYFGPGTRLTVL.

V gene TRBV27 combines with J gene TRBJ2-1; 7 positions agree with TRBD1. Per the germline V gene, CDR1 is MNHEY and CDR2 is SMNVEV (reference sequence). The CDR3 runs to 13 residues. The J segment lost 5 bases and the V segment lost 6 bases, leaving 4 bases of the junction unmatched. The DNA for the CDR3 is TGTGCCAGCAGGCCCGGGACAGACAATGAGCAGTTCTTC. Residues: CASRPGTDNEQFF.

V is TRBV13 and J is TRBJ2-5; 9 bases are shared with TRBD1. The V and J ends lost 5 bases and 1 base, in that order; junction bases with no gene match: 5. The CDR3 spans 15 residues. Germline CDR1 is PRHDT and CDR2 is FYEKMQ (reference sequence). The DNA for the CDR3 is TGTGCCAGCAGCCTGGGGACAGGGCGCCAAGAGACCCAGTACTTC. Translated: CASSLGTGRQETQYF.

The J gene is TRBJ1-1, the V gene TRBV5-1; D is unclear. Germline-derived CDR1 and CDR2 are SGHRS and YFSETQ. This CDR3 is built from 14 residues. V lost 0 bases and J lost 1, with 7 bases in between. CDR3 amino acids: CASSLALWNTEAFF. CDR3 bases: TGCGCCAGCAGCTTGGCCTTGTGGAACACTGAAGCTTTCTTT.

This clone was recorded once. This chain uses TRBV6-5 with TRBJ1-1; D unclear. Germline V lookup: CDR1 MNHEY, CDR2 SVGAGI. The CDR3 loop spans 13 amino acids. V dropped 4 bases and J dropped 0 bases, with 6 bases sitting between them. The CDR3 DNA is TGTGCCAGCAGTTTCCAGGTGAACACTGAAGCTTTCTTT. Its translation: CASSFQVNTEAFF.

In nucleotides, the CDR3 is TGTGCCAGCACCACTACTGGGGCGCAACCCGCGGAAGCTTTCTTT. Its translation is CASTTTGAQPAEAFF. The chain joins TRBV9 to TRBJ1-1; weak D call: TRBD1 (5 bases). CDR3 length: 15 residues. Trimming stripped 6 bases from V and 8 bases from J, with 23 bases between. Germline V CDR1 and CDR2: SGDLS, YYNGEE.

CDR3 sequence: CASSTGQGFSGNTIYF. CDR3 in DNA: TGCGCCAGCAGCACGGGACAGGGATTTTCCGGAAACACCATATATTTT. V usage is TRBV5-1 and J usage is TRBJ1-3; the match to TRBD1 covers 9 bases. CDR3 length equals 16 residues. J lost 4 bases, V lost 4 bases, and 9 bases had no gene match. The germline V gene has CDR1 SGHRS and CDR2 YFSETQ.

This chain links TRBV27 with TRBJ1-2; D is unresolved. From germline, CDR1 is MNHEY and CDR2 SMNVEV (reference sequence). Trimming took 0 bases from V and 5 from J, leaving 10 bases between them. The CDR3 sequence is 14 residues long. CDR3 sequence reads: CASSLSSQDYGYTF. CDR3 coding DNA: TGTGCCAGCAGTTTATCGAGTCAGGATTATGGCTACACCTTC.

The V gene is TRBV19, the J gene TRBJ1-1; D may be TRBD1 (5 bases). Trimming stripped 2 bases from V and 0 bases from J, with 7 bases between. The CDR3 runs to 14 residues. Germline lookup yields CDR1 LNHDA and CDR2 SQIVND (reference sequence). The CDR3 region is CASSISGVNTEAFF. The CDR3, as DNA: TGTGCCAGTAGTATATCGGGGGTGAACACTGAAGCTTTCTTT.

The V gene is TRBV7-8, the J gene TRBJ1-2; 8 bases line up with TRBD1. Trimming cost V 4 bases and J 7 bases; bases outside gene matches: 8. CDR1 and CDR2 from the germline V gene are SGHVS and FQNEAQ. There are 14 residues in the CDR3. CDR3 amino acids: CASSSGQGFAGYTF. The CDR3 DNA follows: TGTGCCAGCAGCTCCGGACAGGGCTTCGCTGGCTACACCTTC.

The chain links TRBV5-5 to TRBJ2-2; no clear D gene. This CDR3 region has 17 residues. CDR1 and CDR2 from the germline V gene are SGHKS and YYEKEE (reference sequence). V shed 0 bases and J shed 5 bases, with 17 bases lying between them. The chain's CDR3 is CASSLATGGVLTGELFF. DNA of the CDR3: TGTGCCAGCAGCTTGGCAACCGGTGGGGTTTTGACCGGGGAGCTGTTTTTT.

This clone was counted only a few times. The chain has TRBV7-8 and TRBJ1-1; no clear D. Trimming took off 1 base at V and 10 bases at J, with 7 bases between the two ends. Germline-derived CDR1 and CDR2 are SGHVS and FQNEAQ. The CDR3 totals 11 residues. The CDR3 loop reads CASSLGGVAFF. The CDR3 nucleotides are TGTGCCAGCAGCTTAGGGGGTGTAGCTTTCTTT.